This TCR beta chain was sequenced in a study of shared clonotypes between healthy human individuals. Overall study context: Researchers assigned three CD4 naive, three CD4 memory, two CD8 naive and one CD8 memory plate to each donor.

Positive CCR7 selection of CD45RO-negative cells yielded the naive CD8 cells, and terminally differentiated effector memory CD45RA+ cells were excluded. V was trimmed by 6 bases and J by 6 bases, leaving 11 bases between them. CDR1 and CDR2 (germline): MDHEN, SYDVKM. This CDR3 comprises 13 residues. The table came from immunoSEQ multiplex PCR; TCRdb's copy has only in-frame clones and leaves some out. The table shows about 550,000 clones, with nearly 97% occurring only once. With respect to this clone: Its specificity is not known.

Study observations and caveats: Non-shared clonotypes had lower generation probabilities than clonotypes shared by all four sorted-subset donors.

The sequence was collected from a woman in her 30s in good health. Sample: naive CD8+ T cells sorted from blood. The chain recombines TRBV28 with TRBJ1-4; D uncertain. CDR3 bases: TGTGCCAGCAGGCCGAACCGAGATGAAAAACTGTTTTTT. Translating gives CASRPNRDEKLFF. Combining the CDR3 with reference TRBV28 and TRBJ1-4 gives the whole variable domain DVKVTQSSRYLVKRTGEKVFLECVQDMDHENMFWYRQDPGLGLRLIYFSYDVKMKEKGDIPEGYSVSREKKERFSLILESASTNQTSMYLCASRPNRDEKLFFGSGTQLSVL.